Below are 6 T cell receptor beta chains sequenced from a single sample in a study of blood T cell repertoires in COVID-19. TCRdb's copy holds only in-frame clones and misses some; the assay was immunoSEQ multiplex PCR. This table holds 350,000 to 450,000 clones, 75% to 90% found once. The specimen was PBMCs or T cells enriched from blood (not recorded which). These receptors all come from a woman in her fifties or sixties who had recovered from COVID-19.

This chain links TRBV7-9 with TRBJ2-3; D ambiguous. V dropped 8 bases and J dropped 2 bases, with 8 bases sitting between them. The CDR3 covers 12 residues. Germline V gene data show CDR1 as SEHNR and CDR2 as FQNEAQ (reference sequence). This CDR3 reads CASPSDTDTQYF. The DNA of the CDR3 is TGTGCCAGCCCCAGCGACACAGATACGCAGTATTTT.

V and J are TRBV30 and TRBJ1-6; 11 bases align to TRBD1. Germline V gene sequence: CDR1 GTSNPN, CDR2 SVGIG (reference sequence). The CDR3 consists of 16 residues. With 4 bases clipped from V and 9 bases from J, the junction kept 11 bases outside the gene matches. The CDR3 region has the DNA TGTGCCTGGATACCTTCCTGGACAGGGGGCGGTTCACCCCTCCACTTT. It translates to CAWIPSWTGGGSPLHF.

This chain joins TRBV6-5 and TRBJ2-2; the match to TRBD1 covers 8 bases. V was clipped by 7 bases and J by 7 bases; unmatched bases: 8. Germline V lookup: CDR1 MNHEY, CDR2 SVGAGI. The CDR3 loop spans 14 amino acids. In nucleotides, the CDR3 is TGTGCCAGCAAAGAGGGTACAGGGGGCGGGGAGCTGTTTTTT. It translates to CASKEGTGGGELFF.

Worth noting for this clone: One end of the junction varies from germline; a read error may be responsible. This sequence joins TRBV5-5 and TRBJ1-1; D is ambiguous. CDR3 length: 14 residues. Germline V gene lookup returns CDR1 SGHKS and CDR2 YYEKEE (reference sequence). The CDR3 sequence: CASSTRAANAEAFF. CDR3 in DNA: TGTGCCAGCAGCACGAGGGCGGCGAACGCTGAAGCTTTCTTT.

This clone was seen once. This chain uses TRBV30 with TRBJ2-1; 10 positions match TRBD1. CDR1 and CDR2 (germline): GTSNPN, SVGIG (reference sequence). The V gene end was trimmed by 2 bases and the J gene end by 10 bases; junction bases not matched to a gene: 14. The CDR3 contains 16 residues. Written as DNA, the CDR3 is TGTGCCTGGAGTCTTTTCGGACAGGGGGGATTCGGGGAGCAGTTCTTC. Translating gives CAWSLFGQGGFGEQFF.

V usage is TRBV30 and J usage is TRBJ2-3, with 10 bases matching TRBD2. V gave up 2 bases and J gave up 5 bases; unmatched junction bases: 4. Germline V CDR1 and CDR2: GTSNPN, SVGIG (reference sequence). CDR3 length equals 14 residues. The chain's CDR3 is CAWSSGRAIDTQYF. Written as DNA, the CDR3 is TGTGCCTGGAGTAGCGGGAGGGCTATAGATACGCAGTATTTT.